This T cell receptor beta chain is from a study of T cell responses to AZD1222 COVID-19 vaccine. Concerning this clone: The sample holds other DNA sequences that translate to the same CDR3.

Sequenced by immunoSEQ multiplex PCR; TCRdb stores in-frame clones only, minus some. The table includes fewer than 75,000 clones, 85% detected once. Germline CDR1 and CDR2: SGDLS and YYNGEE. Trimming pared 1 base from V and 7 bases from J, leaving 9 bases between. This CDR3 spans 13 amino acids. Sequencing was performed on peripheral blood, taken on day 0 of AZD1222 vaccination. This receptor was identified in an adult in good health. The chain carries TRBV9 and TRBJ2-1; TRBD1 or TRBD2 may be the D gene (5 bases each). The CDR3 spells CASSVLGENEQFF. DNA for the CDR3: TGTGCCAGCAGCGTACTGGGGGAGAATGAGCAGTTCTTC.